This entry lists 28 T cell receptor beta chains sequenced from one sample in a study of blood T cell repertoires in COVID-19. The repertoire was sequenced with immunoSEQ multiplex PCR; TCRdb's copy has only in-frame clones and lacks some. The repertoire holds some 320,000 clones, with around nine tenths as singletons. The sample taken for sequencing was PBMCs or T cells enriched from blood (not recorded which). These receptors were collected from a woman between 50 and 59 years old who had been exposed to COVID-19.

This clone was detected many times. The V call is TRBV9, the J call TRBJ2-2, with D possibly TRBD1 on 5 matching bases. The germline V gene encodes CDR1 SGDLS and CDR2 YYNGEE. The V end lost 0 bases, the J end lost 6 bases, and 15 bases lay between the germline ends. This CDR3 has 16 amino acids. The CDR3 coding sequence is TGTGCCAGCAGCGTAGGATCGGCAGGGAAGGCCGGGGAGCTGTTTTTT. Its translation: CASSVGSAGKAGELFF.

This clone has only a few counts. This rearrangement joins TRBV5-1 to TRBJ1-1; no firm D call. In germline, CDR1 is SGHRS, CDR2 YFSETQ. The CDR3 is 15 amino acids. V lost 0 bases to trimming and J lost 1 base, with 10 bases between them. This chain's CDR3 is CASSLGEGENTEAFF. Written as DNA, the CDR3 is TGCGCCAGCAGCTTGGGCGAGGGCGAGAACACTGAAGCTTTCTTT.

The chain couples TRBV7-8 to TRBJ1-6, with D possibly being TRBD1 (5 bases). The germline V gene has CDR1 SGHVS and CDR2 FQNEAQ. Trimming pared 1 base from V and 8 bases from J, leaving 12 bases between. The CDR3 runs to 15 residues. The CDR3 bases are TGTGCCAGCAGCTTAGTGGGACTATCCGATTCACCCCTCCACTTT. Amino acids: CASSLVGLSDSPLHF.

The chain uses TRBV2 and TRBJ1-2; TRBD1 matches at 7 bases. The germline V gene encodes CDR1 SNHLY and CDR2 FYNNEI. Trimming removed 8 bases from V and 2 bases from J; junction bases left unmatched: 8. There are 14 residues in the CDR3. This chain's CDR3 is CASGKGQANYGYTF. For the CDR3, the DNA is TGTGCCAGCGGTAAAGGACAGGCGAACTATGGCTACACCTTC. Filled out from reference TRBV2 and TRBJ1-2, the complete variable domain reads EPEVTQTPSHQVTQMGQEVILRCVPISNHLYFYWYRQILGQKVEFLVSFYNNEISEKSEIFDDQFSVERPDGSNFTLKIRSTKLEDSAMYFCASGKGQANYGYTFGSGTRLTVV.

This clone has more than one count but fewer than ten. V usage is TRBV4-1 and J usage is TRBJ2-3; 9 bases agree with TRBD2. The CDR3 spans 17 residues. The trim removed 1 base at V and 6 bases at J, leaving 11 bases unmatched. Germline V lookup: CDR1 MGHRA, CDR2 YSYEKL. CDR3 amino acids: CASSQASGLAFPDTQYF. Here the CDR3 DNA reads TGCGCCAGCAGCCAAGCGTCGGGACTAGCATTTCCCGATACGCAGTATTTT.

This chain joins TRBV6-5 and TRBJ1-2, with 7 positions matching TRBD1. This CDR3 has 13 amino acids. The germline V gene has CDR1 MNHEY and CDR2 SVGAGI. After removal of 6 bases from V and 4 bases from J, the junction contained 5 bases not matched to a gene. CDR3 coding DNA: TGTGCCAGCAGCAGCGACAGGGTCTATGGCTACACCTTC. Translating gives CASSSDRVYGYTF.

This chain joins TRBV7-2 and TRBJ1-3, with a weak D call TRBD1 (6 bases). CDR1 is SGHTA, CDR2 FQGNSA, per germline. The CDR3 loop spans 15 amino acids. Deletions cut 6 bases from V and 7 bases from J, with 19 bases between. The CDR3 bases are TGTGCCAGCAGAACAGGGCGCCCGGGGGGTAACACCATATATTTT. Translated: CASRTGRPGGNTIYF.

The rearrangement links TRBV5-5 to TRBJ2-7, with a possible D match to TRBD1 (5 bases). V lost 3 bases to trimming and J lost 1 base, with 11 bases between them. Germline V CDR1 and CDR2: SGHKS, YYEKEE (reference sequence). The CDR3 is 14 residues long. For the CDR3, the DNA is TGTGCCAGCAGCTCCCAGACAGCTTCCTACGAGCAGTACTTC. Its protein product is CASSSQTASYEQYF.

The V and J genes are TRBV5-6 and TRBJ1-3, with D possibly TRBD1 on 6 matching bases. Trimming took off 1 base at V and 10 bases at J, with 12 bases between the two ends. In germline, CDR1 is SGHDT, CDR2 YYEEEE. The CDR3 has 13 amino acids. CDR3 coding DNA: TGTGCCAGCAGCTTGAAACCGGGACAAACCATATATTTT. It yields the protein CASSLKPGQTIYF.

This chain links TRBV6-1 with TRBJ1-4; 7 bases line up with TRBD1. Germline loops: CDR1 MNHNS, CDR2 SASEGT. This CDR3 has 15 residues. V lost 2 bases, J lost 5 bases, and 5 bases stayed unmatched. As DNA, the CDR3 is TGTGCCAGCAGTGAAAACAGGGGCTTCAATGAAAAACTGTTTTTT. It is translated as CASSENRGFNEKLFF.

In DNA, the CDR3 is TGTGCCAGCAGTCCGCAAGGACTAGCGGGGGGGTATCTCTACAATGAGCAGTTCTTC. Translated: CASSPQGLAGGYLYNEQFF. The chain links TRBV27 to TRBJ2-1; 15 nucleotides align to TRBD2. The V and J ends lost 5 bases and 3 bases, in that order; junction bases with no gene match: 11. Per germline, CDR1 MNHEY and CDR2 SMNVEV (reference sequence). The CDR3 loop spans 19 amino acids.

There are a few counts of this clone. The rearrangement uses TRBV7-2 and TRBJ2-6; 9 nucleotides match TRBD1. CDR3 length: 18 amino acids. Trimming removed 5 bases from V and 1 base from J; junction bases left unmatched: 9. Germline V lookup: CDR1 SGHTA, CDR2 FQGNSA. The CDR3 DNA is TGTGCCAGCAGCCCAGAACAGGGGGCGGTGTCTGGGGCCAACGTCCTGACTTTC. Translating it yields CASSPEQGAVSGANVLTF.

The chain couples TRBV4-1 to TRBJ1-4, with 7 bases aligning to TRBD1. Trimming removed 3 bases from V and 8 bases from J; junction bases left unmatched: 9. Germline CDR1 and CDR2: MGHRA and YSYEKL. This CDR3 region has 15 residues. The CDR3 sequence is CASSQMAGGWEKLFF. The CDR3 DNA reads as TGCGCCAGCAGCCAGATGGCAGGGGGTTGGGAAAAACTGTTTTTT.

The DNA of the CDR3 is TGTGCCAGCAGTTACTCCGGACAGCAAGTCTACGAGCAGTACTTC. This gives the protein CASSYSGQQVYEQYF. The chain couples TRBV6-5 to TRBJ2-7, with a possible D match to TRBD1 (6 bases). Germline CDR1 is MNHEY and CDR2 is SVGAGI. V was trimmed by 0 bases and J by 3 bases, leaving 12 bases between them. CDR3 length equals 15 residues.

V usage is TRBV7-9 and J usage is TRBJ1-1, with 11 nucleotides matching TRBD1. The CDR3 runs to 13 residues. After removal of 5 bases from V and 7 bases from J, the junction contained 3 bases not matched to a gene. The germline V gene has CDR1 SEHNR and CDR2 FQNEAQ (reference sequence). The CDR3 sequence: CASSGQGADEAFF. CDR3 DNA: TGTGCCAGCAGCGGACAGGGGGCCGATGAAGCTTTCTTT.

The chain recombines TRBV19 with TRBJ2-3; D is unresolved. There are 13 residues in the CDR3. Germline loops: CDR1 LNHDA, CDR2 SQIVND (reference sequence). Deletions cut 5 bases from V and 2 bases from J, with 8 bases between. Here the CDR3 DNA reads TGTGCCAGTAGTCCAAGAGTCACAGATACGCAGTATTTT. Translation: CASSPRVTDTQYF.

This clone has only a few counts. This sequence joins TRBV18 and TRBJ1-2; TRBD1 agrees at 8 bases. With 6 bases clipped from V and 4 bases from J, the junction kept 7 bases outside the gene matches. This CDR3 spans 14 amino acids. From germline, CDR1 is KGHSH and CDR2 LQKENI. The CDR3 coding sequence is TGTGCCAGCTCCCCTGACAGGGGCTCCTATGGCTACACCTTC. Translating it yields CASSPDRGSYGYTF. Looking up the rest from reference TRBV18 and TRBJ1-2 gives the full variable domain: NAGVMQNPRHLVRRRGQEARLRCSPMKGHSHVYWYRQLPEEGLKFMVYLQKENIIDESGMPKERFSAEFPKEGPSILRIQQVVRGDSAAYFCASSPDRGSYGYTFGSGTRLTVV.

The rearrangement uses TRBV7-6 and TRBJ1-6, with 7 bases aligning to TRBD1. Germline V gene sequence: CDR1 SGHVS, CDR2 FNYEAQ. The CDR3 has 15 residues. V lost 1 base, J lost 10 bases, and 7 bases stayed unmatched. The CDR3 is CASSLEGGAGSPLHF. CDR3 in DNA: TGTGCCAGCAGCTTAGAAGGGGGCGCGGGGTCACCCCTCCACTTT.

J is TRBJ1-6 and V is TRBV5-6, with 8 bases aligning to TRBD1. The junction had 6 bases not matched to a gene; V was cut back by 4 bases and J by 0 bases. Germline V gene sequence: CDR1 SGHDT, CDR2 YYEEEE. This CDR3 contains 17 residues. The CDR3 spells CASSTDRDRSYNSPLHF. The CDR3 DNA follows: TGTGCCAGCAGCACGGACAGGGATCGCTCCTATAATTCACCCCTCCACTTT.

The chain uses TRBV5-1 and TRBJ2-5; perhaps TRBD2 as D (5 bases). CDR3 size: 13 residues. V was shortened by 1 base and J by 4 bases, with 8 bases between the two germline ends. Looked up from germline, CDR1 is SGHRS and CDR2 is YFSETQ. Written as DNA, the CDR3 is TGCGCCAGCAGCTTGCGCGGAGGAGAGACCCAGTACTTC. This codes for CASSLRGGETQYF.

The rearrangement links TRBV7-6 to TRBJ1-2; 8 nucleotides align to TRBD1. After removal of 5 bases from V and 3 bases from J, the junction contained 2 bases not matched to a gene. Germline V gene sequence: CDR1 SGHVS, CDR2 FNYEAQ. The CDR3 runs 13 residues. The chain's CDR3 is CASSGGQDYGYTF. CDR3 bases: TGTGCCAGCAGCGGGGGACAGGACTATGGCTACACCTTC. The whole variable domain, remainder taken from reference TRBV7-6 and TRBJ1-2, is GAGVSQSPRYKVTKRGQDVALRCDPISGHVSLYWYRQALGQGPEFLTYFNYEAQQDKSGLPNDRFSAERPEGSISTLTIQRTEQRDSAMYRCASSGGQDYGYTFGSGTRLTVV.

The chain joins TRBV7-2 to TRBJ2-3, with D tentatively TRBD2 (6 bases). Germline CDR1 and CDR2: SGHTA and FQGNSA. V was shortened by 10 bases and J by 2 bases, with 13 bases between the two germline ends. The CDR3 runs 13 residues. The CDR3 region has the DNA TGTGCCACCTACGGCGGGGTCACAGATACGCAGTATTTT. This codes for CATYGGVTDTQYF. Full variable domain (missing parts from reference TRBV7-2 and TRBJ2-3): GAGVSQSPSNKVTEKGKDVELRCDPISGHTALYWYRQSLGQGLEFLIYFQGNSAPDKSGLPSDRFSAERTGGSVSTLTIQRTQQEDSAVYLCATYGGVTDTQYFGPGTRLTVL.

The CDR3 DNA sequence: TGTGCCAGCAGCTCGCAGGGTGAGAGCAATCAGCCCCAGCATTTT. Translated, it gives CASSSQGESNQPQHF. This chain connects TRBV21-1 to TRBJ1-5; the D segment call TRBD1 is taken from the table without a DNA check. TRBV21-1 is recorded as a pseudogene. The CDR3 runs 15 residues.

In regard to this clone: This sample also contains other DNA sequences that code for the same CDR3. The chain employs TRBV6-5 and TRBJ2-5; TRBD2 is a possible D gene (6 bases). V was shortened by 4 bases and J by 2 bases, with 11 bases between the two germline ends. There are 14 residues in the CDR3. Germline V lookup: CDR1 MNHEY, CDR2 SVGAGI. CDR3 in DNA: TGTGCCAGCAGTTTACCGGGAGTGCAAGAGACCCAGTACTTC. This sequence encodes CASSLPGVQETQYF.

The chain couples TRBV6-5 to TRBJ1-4; D remains unclear. Germline assignment: CDR1 MNHEY and CDR2 SVGAGI. V lost 8 bases, J lost 0 bases, and 7 bases lay in between. The CDR3 has 13 residues. DNA for the CDR3: TGTGCCAGCTGCGGGACAACTAATGAAAAACTGTTTTTT. Protein: CASCGTTNEKLFF.

The chain has TRBV5-6 and TRBJ1-6; 8 bases agree with TRBD1. From germline, CDR1 is SGHDT and CDR2 YYEEEE. This CDR3 has 16 residues. Germline trimming cut 0 bases from V and 9 bases from J; bases unmatched to any gene: 8. The CDR3 DNA reads TGTGCCAGCAGCTTGGACGGGACAGGCGTTGGTTCACCCCTCCACTTT. It translates to CASSLDGTGVGSPLHF.

This chain joins TRBV7-8 and TRBJ1-1; possible D gene TRBD1, 6 bases. In germline, CDR1 is SGHVS, CDR2 FQNEAQ. This CDR3 comprises 11 residues. The ends were cut back, 5 bases at V and 9 bases at J, with 10 bases in the middle. The CDR3 spells CASSQGGKAFF. CDR3 DNA: TGTGCCAGCAGCCAAGGGGGAAAAGCTTTCTTT.

V usage is TRBV18 and J usage is TRBJ1-3; 7 bases map to TRBD1. The CDR3 sequence is 15 residues long. V lost 3 bases, J lost 4 bases, and 6 bases stayed unmatched. The germline V gene encodes CDR1 KGHSH and CDR2 LQKENI. The chain's CDR3 is CASSPRDSQGNTIYF. CDR3 DNA: TGTGCCAGCTCACCTCGGGACAGTCAAGGAAACACCATATATTTT.